The entry below gives a single T cell receptor beta chain sequence along with its context. This sample was taken from a study of T cell responses to AZD1222 COVID-19 vaccine. Assay: immunoSEQ multiplex PCR; the TCRdb copy retains only in-frame clones and omits some. The sample lists about 180,000 clones; approximately 91% were seen once. The CDR3 is 14 amino acids. The junction had 8 bases not matched to a gene; V was cut back by 9 bases and J by 2 bases. Germline CDR1 LNHDA, CDR2 SQIVND (reference sequence). The gene calls are TRBV19 and TRBJ2-3; TRBD1 aligns across 7 bases. The material was peripheral blood, obtained 28 days after the second AZD1222 dose. This clonotype was sampled from an adult who received the AZD1222 COVID-19 vaccine. This chain's CDR3 is CASNPTGATDTQYF. CDR3 coding DNA: TGTGCCAGCAACCCCACAGGGGCCACAGATACGCAGTATTTT.